These 32 T cell receptor beta chains were sequenced from one sample in a study of T cell changes during pregnancy in multiple sclerosis. Profiling relied on immunoSEQ multiplex PCR, and the TCRdb table lists in-frame clones only, not all of them. The sample includes roughly 84,000 clones, around 95% of them seen just once. This material consisted of peripheral blood, taken in the third trimester of pregnancy. Source of these receptors: a female donor in good health, enrolled as a control in a pregnancy study.

With respect to this clone: An end of the junction differs from the germline gene, which may be a read error. V is TRBV2 and J is TRBJ2-3; no clear D. The length of the CDR3 is 14 residues. Germline CDR1 SNHLY, CDR2 FYNNEI. CDR3 in amino acids: CATSQMGDTDTQYF. The CDR3 nucleotides are TGTGCCACCAGTCAGATGGGCGATACAGATACGCAGTATTTT.

The genes are TRBV28 and TRBJ1-5; D unclear. The CDR3 is 12 residues long. Germline CDR1 MDHEN, CDR2 SYDVKM. With 5 bases removed from V and 4 bases from J, the gap between germline ends came to 6 bases. CDR3 coding DNA: TGTGCCAGCAGTGAACTTAATCAGCCCCAGCATTTT. As protein: CASSELNQPQHF.

The chain uses TRBV14 and TRBJ2-1; no clear D gene. Germline V gives CDR1 SGHDN, CDR2 FVKESK. This CDR3 is 14 amino acids long. V lost 2 bases and J lost 4, with 9 bases in between. The CDR3, as DNA: TGTGCCAGCAGCCAAATGGCCCATTACAATGAGCAGTTCTTC. Its protein product is CASSQMAHYNEQFF.

This chain connects TRBV7-2 to TRBJ2-7; TRBD2 matches 11 bases. The V gene end was trimmed by 5 bases and the J gene end by 3 bases; junction bases not matched to a gene: 9. The CDR3 runs to 16 residues. Germline loops: CDR1 SGHTA, CDR2 FQGNSA. The CDR3 loop is CASSVTTSGSVYEQYF. CDR3 in DNA: TGTGCCAGCAGCGTCACCACTAGCGGGAGCGTCTACGAGCAGTACTTC.

The rearrangement uses TRBV7-6 and TRBJ2-3; D gene unclear. Per the germline V gene, CDR1 is SGHVS and CDR2 is FNYEAQ. The V end was cut by 5 bases, the J end by 0 bases, with 21 bases between. This CDR3 region has 18 residues. DNA for the CDR3: TGTGCCAGCAGCCCAGCCGTGGCAGGTGCTTGGAGCACAGATACGCAGTATTTT. Translation: CASSPAVAGAWSTDTQYF.

The sample holds one count of this clone. The chain joins TRBV10-1 to TRBJ2-4; 9 nucleotides match TRBD2. This CDR3 contains 18 residues. Germline V lookup: CDR1 WNHNN, CDR2 SYGVQD (reference sequence). The ends lost 8 bases at V and 1 base at J; junction bases unmatched: 15. CDR3 loop: CASREGTSGSLAKNIQYF. The CDR3 nucleotides read TGCGCCAGCCGGGAGGGAACTAGCGGGTCGCTCGCCAAAAACATTCAGTACTTC.

This chain joins TRBV28 and TRBJ2-7; D possibly corresponds to TRBD1 (6 bases). This CDR3 comprises 13 residues. CDR1 and CDR2 (germline): MDHEN, SYDVKM. V dropped 7 bases and J dropped 2 bases, with 12 bases sitting between them. The CDR3 region has the DNA TGTGCCAGCACAAAGACAGGACCCTACGAGCAGTACTTC. Translation gives CASTKTGPYEQYF.

V gene TRBV5-8 combines with J gene TRBJ1-5, with D possibly TRBD1 on 5 matching bases. This CDR3 contains 15 residues. CDR1 is SGHTS, CDR2 YDEGEE, per germline. Trimming pared 3 bases from V and 2 bases from J, leaving 12 bases between. As DNA, the CDR3 is TGTGCCAGCAGCTCGGCGAGCAGGGGCAATCAGCCCCAGCATTTT. Its protein is CASSSASRGNQPQHF.

This clone was seen only once. CDR3 nucleotides: TGCGCCAGCAGCTTGGCCCCGGGATACGAGCAGTACTTC. This gives the protein CASSLAPGYEQYF. The J gene is TRBJ2-7, the V gene TRBV5-1; a weak D match, TRBD2 (5 bases). The V end was cut by 0 bases, the J end by 4 bases, with 8 bases between. CDR3 length equals 13 residues. Germline loops: CDR1 SGHRS, CDR2 YFSETQ. Full variable domain (outside the CDR3, taken from reference TRBV5-1 and TRBJ2-7): KAGVTQTPRYLIKTRGQQVTLSCSPISGHRSVSWYQQTPGQGLQFLFEYFSETQRNKGNFPGRFSGRQFSNSRSEMNVSTLELGDSALYLCASSLAPGYEQYFGPGTRLTVT.

The chain has TRBV9 and TRBJ1-2, with D perhaps matching TRBD1 (6 bases). Per germline, CDR1 SGDLS and CDR2 YYNGEE. CDR3 length: 17 amino acids. The V end was cut by 4 bases, the J end by 7 bases, with 26 bases between. The CDR3, as DNA: TGTGCCAGCAGCTCCCGCCCCTCACGACAGGCGTATAGTGGCTACACCTTC. It specifies CASSSRPSRQAYSGYTF.

In this sample, this clone turned up once. This chain uses TRBV7-9 with TRBJ2-3; D is ambiguous. CDR3 length: 15 residues. Trimming cost V 1 base and J 0 bases, with 8 bases left between them. Per germline, CDR1 SEHNR and CDR2 FQNEAQ (reference sequence). CDR3 sequence: CASSLGPSSTDTQYF. The CDR3 DNA reads TGTGCCAGCAGCTTAGGGCCCTCGAGCACAGATACGCAGTATTTT.

The genes are TRBV2 and TRBJ2-6, with TRBD1 identical over 8 bases. The CDR3 consists of 17 residues. The junction had 7 bases not matched to a gene; V was cut back by 5 bases and J by 1 base. CDR1 is SNHLY and CDR2 is FYNNEI in the germline V gene. The CDR3 sequence: CASSQGQAISGANVLTF. In nucleotides, the CDR3 is TGTGCCAGCAGTCAGGGACAGGCCATATCTGGGGCCAACGTCCTGACTTTC.

The rearrangement links TRBV5-1 to TRBJ2-7, with D possibly matching TRBD2 (6 bases). Trimming cost V 5 bases and J 2 bases, with 17 bases left between them. The V gene's germline CDR1 is SGHRS and CDR2 YFSETQ. This CDR3 is 15 amino acids long. The DNA for the CDR3 is TGCGCCAGCAGTCGGGTAGGAGGGAACACCTACGAGCAGTACTTC. Protein product: CASSRVGGNTYEQYF. Full variable domain (rest looked up from reference TRBV5-1 and TRBJ2-7): KAGVTQTPRYLIKTRGQQVTLSCSPISGHRSVSWYQQTPGQGLQFLFEYFSETQRNKGNFPGRFSGRQFSNSRSEMNVSTLELGDSALYLCASSRVGGNTYEQYFGPGTRLTVT.

The chain combines TRBV30 with TRBJ1-3; no definite D call. Germline V gives CDR1 GTSNPN, CDR2 SVGIG (reference sequence). Trimming shortened V by 3 bases and J by 4 bases, and 16 bases separated the two germline ends. This CDR3 comprises 15 residues. DNA of the CDR3: TGTGCCTGGAGCCTAGAGTTAGGTATCGGAAACACCATATATTTT. It translates to CAWSLELGIGNTIYF.

This chain connects TRBV19 to TRBJ2-3; D gene unclear. Germline loops: CDR1 LNHDA, CDR2 SQIVND (reference sequence). This CDR3 contains 18 residues. V lost 3 bases and J lost 0, with 19 bases in between. CDR3 bases: TGTGCCAGTAGTATTAATCCTGGTACAGTCCCTAGCACAGATACGCAGTATTTT. Translated: CASSINPGTVPSTDTQYF.

The CDR3 region is CASSYNGGTQETQYF. The CDR3 coding sequence is TGTGCCAGCAGTTACAATGGCGGTACCCAAGAGACCCAGTACTTC. This chain joins TRBV6-5 and TRBJ2-5; D gene unclear. Per germline, CDR1 MNHEY and CDR2 SVGAGI. Trimming removed 2 bases from V and 1 base from J, with 11 bases in between. The CDR3 is 15 residues long.

V and J are TRBV5-1 and TRBJ2-7; TRBD1 agrees at 8 bases. The V gene's germline CDR1 is SGHRS and CDR2 YFSETQ. With V trimmed by 0 bases and J by 7 bases, 6 bases remained unmatched. The CDR3 is 14 residues long. Here the CDR3 reads CASSLAPGTGEQYF. For the CDR3, the DNA is TGCGCCAGCAGCTTGGCTCCCGGGACAGGAGAGCAGTACTTC.

The gene calls are TRBV30 and TRBJ2-1, with 9 bases lining up with TRBD2. The CDR3 runs to 13 residues. V shed 4 bases and J 6 bases; nucleotides not matched to a gene: 4. Germline V lookup: CDR1 GTSNPN, CDR2 SVGIG (reference sequence). The chain's CDR3 is CAWMTSGGNEQFF. The CDR3 region has the DNA TGTGCCTGGATGACTAGCGGCGGCAATGAGCAGTTCTTC. Together with reference TRBV30 and TRBJ2-1, the CDR3 gives the full variable domain: SQTIHQWPATLVQPVGSPLSLECTVEGTSNPNLYWYRQAAGRGLQLLFYSVGIGQISSEVPQNLSASRPQDRQFILSSKKLLLSDSGFYLCAWMTSGGNEQFFGPGTRLTVL.

The rearrangement joins TRBV29-1 to TRBJ2-7, with 15 bases matching TRBD2. The germline V gene has CDR1 SQVTM and CDR2 ANQGSEA. V dropped 6 bases and J dropped 7; count of bases not matched to a gene: 10. This CDR3 region has 15 residues. CDR3 coding DNA: TGCAGCGTGGGGGGACTAGCGGGAGGATTGTGGGAGCAGTACTTC. Protein product: CSVGGLAGGLWEQYF.

The V call is TRBV4-1, the J call TRBJ1-4; D call uncertain. The germline V gene encodes CDR1 MGHRA and CDR2 YSYEKL. Deletions cut 1 base from V and 2 bases from J, with 8 bases between. The CDR3 loop spans 15 amino acids. The CDR3 region is CASSQGAFTNEKLFF. The CDR3 DNA reads TGCGCCAGCAGCCAAGGGGCGTTCACTAATGAAAAACTGTTTTTT.

V and J are TRBV19 and TRBJ2-7; tentative D call: TRBD1 (6 bases). Germline CDR1 LNHDA, CDR2 SQIVND (reference sequence). The CDR3 has 15 amino acids. The V gene lost 3 bases and the J gene lost 7 bases, with 19 bases spanning the gap. CDR3 in amino acids: CASSIGQTVAREQYF. CDR3 sequence (DNA): TGTGCCAGTAGTATCGGACAGACGGTTGCGCGGGAGCAGTACTTC.

The J gene is TRBJ2-3, the V gene TRBV25-1; D gene unclear. This CDR3 spans 15 amino acids. With 0 bases removed from V and 2 bases from J, the gap between germline ends came to 9 bases. Germline loops: CDR1 MGHDK, CDR2 SYGVNS. The CDR3 DNA is TGTGCCAGCAGTGAATATAAATCTTTCACAGATACGCAGTATTTT. It is translated as CASSEYKSFTDTQYF.

CDR3 region: CASSGREGGAREQYF. The DNA of the CDR3 is TGTGCCAGCAGTGGCCGGGAGGGGGGGGCGAGGGAGCAGTACTTC. The chain recombines TRBV6-1 with TRBJ2-7; 8 bases map to TRBD2. The CDR3 spans 15 residues. Germline loops: CDR1 MNHNS, CDR2 SASEGT. The trim removed 4 bases at V and 7 bases at J, leaving 12 bases unmatched.

Here the CDR3 DNA reads TGTGCCAGCAGCTCTCTCACAGGGACAGGGTGGAATGGCTACACCTTC. It codes for CASSSLTGTGWNGYTF. The chain links TRBV7-2 to TRBJ1-2, with TRBD1 matching over 9 bases. This CDR3 contains 16 residues. Germline CDR1 SGHTA, CDR2 FQGNSA. The junction had 12 bases not matched to a gene; V was cut back by 4 bases and J by 6 bases.

The chain links TRBV11-3 to TRBJ2-1; 9 bases map to TRBD2. CDR3 length: 17 residues. Germline V CDR1 and CDR2: SGHNT, YENEEA. J was trimmed by 4 bases and V by 6 bases; bases with no gene match: 13. CDR3 sequence reads: CASSFQYLAGVYNEQFF. DNA of the CDR3: TGTGCCAGCAGTTTCCAGTACTTAGCGGGGGTATACAATGAGCAGTTCTTC.

The genes are TRBV28 and TRBJ2-1, with 8 bases aligning to TRBD2. J was trimmed by 4 bases and V by 3 bases; bases with no gene match: 2. Germline V CDR1 and CDR2: MDHEN, SYDVKM. The CDR3 sequence is 14 residues long. CDR3 region: CASSFSGEYNEQFF. In DNA form, the CDR3 reads TGTGCCAGCAGTTTTAGCGGGGAGTACAATGAGCAGTTCTTC.

The chain couples TRBV7-9 to TRBJ2-1; TRBD1 matches at 7 bases. The J segment lost 6 bases and the V segment lost 7 bases, leaving 15 bases of the junction unmatched. Germline V gene sequence: CDR1 SEHNR, CDR2 FQNEAQ (reference sequence). CDR3 size: 16 residues. CDR3 sequence: CASTVGPGQSPNEQFF. The CDR3 region has the DNA TGTGCCAGCACCGTAGGACCGGGACAGTCCCCCAATGAGCAGTTCTTC.

This clone has just one count. CDR3 coding DNA: TGTGCCAGCAGCTTAGGCCAGGGGAACTATGGCTACACCTTC. This gives the protein CASSLGQGNYGYTF. The chain uses TRBV11-2 and TRBJ1-2; D may be TRBD1 (6 bases). Trimming stripped 1 base from V and 2 bases from J, with 8 bases between. The CDR3 has 14 amino acids. Germline V gives CDR1 SGHAT, CDR2 FQNNGV.

The chain couples TRBV5-1 to TRBJ1-2; D is uncertain. The CDR3 loop spans 15 amino acids. Germline V gene lookup returns CDR1 SGHRS and CDR2 YFSETQ. The V end lost 0 bases, the J end lost 4 bases, and 13 bases lay between the germline ends. Here the CDR3 reads CASSLAGIRSYGYTF. CDR3 coding DNA: TGCGCCAGCAGCTTGGCCGGCATTCGGAGCTATGGCTACACCTTC.

The chain combines TRBV7-9 with TRBJ2-5; TRBD2 aligns across 9 bases. V was clipped by 5 bases and J by 2 bases; unmatched bases: 3. The germline CDR1 and CDR2 sequences are SEHNR and FQNEAQ (reference sequence). This CDR3 is built from 14 residues. The CDR3 spells CASSLLAGQETQYF. The CDR3 bases are TGTGCCAGCAGCCTACTAGCGGGTCAAGAGACCCAGTACTTC.

V gene TRBV29-1 combines with J gene TRBJ2-1; TRBD1 agrees at 9 bases. The CDR3 is made up of 14 amino acids. J gave up 6 bases and V 5 bases, and 8 bases lay outside the gene matches. Germline-derived CDR1 and CDR2 are SQVTM and ANQGSEA. Written as DNA, the CDR3 is TGCAGCGTTCCAGGACAGGGGTGGGCCAATGAGCAGTTCTTC. Its protein product is CSVPGQGWANEQFF.

The chain carries TRBV4-2 and TRBJ1-1; D remains ambiguous. Germline V gives CDR1 LGHNA, CDR2 YNFKEQ. Trimming cost V 1 base and J 10 bases, with 13 bases left between them. CDR3 length: 13 residues. CDR3 residues: CASSQAIGERAFF. CDR3 sequence (DNA): TGTGCCAGCAGCCAAGCTATCGGGGAGCGAGCTTTCTTT.